This T cell receptor beta chain was recorded in a study of shared clonotypes between healthy human individuals. Execution of the assay was at deep level. Roughly 30,000 T cell genomes, or around 300 ng DNA, went into unsorted PBMC replicate PCRs. Scientists sequenced DNA from unsorted PBMC on ten immunoSEQ deep assay plates. TCRdb's copy holds only in-frame clones and misses some; the assay was immunoSEQ multiplex PCR. The sample records 490,000 or so clones, roughly 78% being singletons. Genomic DNA from unsorted samples was obtained from 80 million to 100 million PBMCs (per sample). The CDR3 totals 16 residues. V was clipped by 7 bases and J by 10 bases, with 26 bases between them. Germline V gives CDR1 LNHDA, CDR2 SQIVND (reference sequence).

This sequence joins TRBV19 and TRBJ1-5, with D perhaps TRBD1 (5 bases). The sequencing input was PBMCs. This clonotype was obtained from a woman aged 40 to 50 in good health. Some clones in this sample may be carry-over from other donors' samples. The CDR3 loop is CASIKAPGPSLSPQHF. In nucleotides, the CDR3 is TGTGCCAGTATAAAAGCCCCGGGACCGTCTCTTTCCCCCCAGCATTTT.